The 6 T cell receptor beta chains in this list originate from one sample, sequenced in a study of CD8+CD57+ T cells in acquired aplastic anemia (dated by TCRdb to 2016 to 2018). TCRdb names Illumina HiSeq 2000 as the instrument used. Profiling of TCR beta VDJ combinations and CDR3 sequences used genomic DNA as the template. Using fastp trimming at Q25 and MiXCR clonotype assembly, TCRdb reanalyzed the public sequencing data and kept in-frame beta chains. Duplicate CDR3 protein sequences are folded into a single record with the most common DNA and genes. In all, the sample holds over 100,000 distinct CDR3 sequences, and 35% to 50% of those were seen once. The top ten constitute roughly 8.4% of the sample. Sequenced material: sorted CD4+, CD8+, or CD8+CD57+ T cells (not recorded which) from PBMCs. The receptors come from a human donor in good health, serving as a control.

This clonotype was seen repeatedly, ten times or more. The rearrangement joins TRBV4-1 to TRBJ1-2; the D gene is possibly TRBD1 (6 bases). With 3 bases removed from V and 5 bases from J, the gap between germline ends came to 10 bases. The CDR3 sequence is 13 residues long. CDR1 is MGHRA, CDR2 YSYEKL, per germline. CDR3 nucleotide sequence: TGCGCCAGCAGCCAGGCACAGGGTTATGGCTACACCTTC. Residues: CASSQAQGYGYTF.

This clonotype was detected ten times or more. The CDR3 nucleotides are TGTGCCAGCAGTGAAATGCCGAGCGGGACGACCCAGTACTTC. This translates into CASSEMPSGTTQYF. V usage is TRBV6-1 and J usage is TRBJ2-5; 7 positions agree with TRBD2. V dropped 2 bases and J dropped 7; count of bases not matched to a gene: 7. Germline assignment: CDR1 MNHNS and CDR2 SASEGT. CDR3 length: 14 amino acids.

This clonotype was counted many times. The J gene is TRBJ2-3, the V gene TRBV7-9, with TRBD2 matching over 7 bases. The CDR3 loop spans 14 amino acids. CDR1 and CDR2 from the germline V gene are SEHNR and FQNEAQ (reference sequence). The junction had 8 bases not matched to a gene; V was cut back by 5 bases and J by 6 bases. The CDR3 is CASSQTSFADTQYF. For the CDR3, the DNA is TGTGCCAGCAGCCAGACTAGCTTTGCGGATACGCAGTATTTT. Full variable domain (rest looked up from reference TRBV7-9 and TRBJ2-3): DTGVSQNPRHKITKRGQNVTFRCDPISEHNRLYWYRQTLGQGPEFLTYFQNEAQLEKSRLLSDRFSAERPKGSFSTLEIQRTEQGDSAMYLCASSQTSFADTQYFGPGTRLTVL.

This clonotype was observed many times. This sequence joins TRBV19 and TRBJ2-1; D remains ambiguous. V was cut by 1 base and J by 3 bases, with 7 bases left in between. CDR3 length: 14 residues. Germline lookup yields CDR1 LNHDA and CDR2 SQIVND (reference sequence). The CDR3 region is CASSIVGIYNEQFF. The DNA of the CDR3 is TGTGCCAGTAGTATAGTAGGGATCTACAATGAGCAGTTCTTC.

This chain links TRBV2 with TRBJ2-2; the D gene is possibly TRBD2 (7 bases). Trimming stripped 3 bases from V and 7 bases from J, with 15 bases between. The CDR3 totals 15 residues. Germline V CDR1 and CDR2: SNHLY, FYNNEI. The CDR3 sequence: CASSEVRGQSGELFF. The CDR3 DNA follows: TGTGCCAGCAGTGAGGTGCGGGGGCAAAGCGGGGAGCTGTTTTTT. The full variable domain, completed using reference TRBV2 and TRBJ2-2, is EPEVTQTPSHQVTQMGQEVILRCVPISNHLYFYWYRQILGQKVEFLVSFYNNEISEKSEIFDDQFSVERPDGSNFTLKIRSTKLEDSAMYFCASSEVRGQSGELFFGEGSRLTVL.

J is TRBJ2-3 and V is TRBV2, with 8 bases fitting TRBD2. V was clipped by 7 bases and J by 2 bases; unmatched bases: 5. Germline CDR1 reads SNHLY; CDR2 reads FYNNEI. The CDR3 is 14 residues long. The CDR3, as DNA: TGTGCCAGCATCGCTAGCGGGCACACAGATACGCAGTATTTT. Translating gives CASIASGHTDTQYF.